What follows are 24 T cell receptor beta chains derived from one specimen sequenced in a study of shared clonotypes between healthy human individuals. Libraries were prepared by immunoSEQ multiplex PCR; TCRdb keeps only in-frame clonotypes and omits some of them. The sample records under 200,000 clones, about 93% being singletons. Sequenced sample: naive CD4+ T cells sorted from blood. The sample's subset: CD45RA+ positively selected. These receptors all stem from a woman aged 30 to 39 in good health.

V and J are TRBV19 and TRBJ1-5; 7 bases are shared with TRBD1. V lost 7 bases and J lost 5; bases outside the gene matches: 8. The germline V gene has CDR1 LNHDA and CDR2 SQIVND (reference sequence). The CDR3 spans 14 residues. For the CDR3, the DNA is TGTGCCAGTAACCGGGACAGTTTTTATCAGCCCCAGCATTTT. It yields the protein CASNRDSFYQPQHF.

V and J are TRBV19 and TRBJ2-3; TRBD1 or TRBD2 may be the D gene (5 bases each). This CDR3 comprises 14 residues. CDR1 is LNHDA and CDR2 is SQIVND in the germline V gene (reference sequence). Trimming took off 5 bases at V and 0 bases at J, with 9 bases between the two ends. In nucleotides, the CDR3 is TGTGCCAGTAGTGTGAGGGGTAGCACAGATACGCAGTATTTT. Protein product: CASSVRGSTDTQYF.

V gene TRBV7-8 combines with J gene TRBJ1-5; TRBD1 is a possible D gene (6 bases). V was pared by 5 bases and J by 6 bases, with 17 bases between. This CDR3 is 15 amino acids long. Germline V gives CDR1 SGHVS, CDR2 FQNEAQ. CDR3 amino acids: CASSADRTAGQPQHF. The CDR3 region has the DNA TGTGCCAGCAGCGCCGACAGGACGGCCGGTCAGCCCCAGCATTTT.

The chain combines TRBV6-6 with TRBJ1-5, with 8 bases matching TRBD1. V was pared by 8 bases and J by 7 bases, with 7 bases of the junction left unmatched. The CDR3 is made up of 13 amino acids. Germline V gene data show CDR1 as MNHNY and CDR2 as SVGAGI (reference sequence). The CDR3, as DNA: TGTGCCAGCGGACGACAGGGGCAACAGCCCCAGCATTTT. Encoded protein: CASGRQGQQPQHF.

The chain recombines TRBV29-1 with TRBJ2-2; D might be TRBD1 or TRBD2, each matching 5 bases. Trimming left V 6 bases short and J 4 bases short, with 12 bases between. CDR1 is SQVTM, CDR2 ANQGSEA, per germline. The CDR3 is 13 residues long. CDR3 nucleotides: TGCAGCGTAGAATTCGGGGCCACCGGGGAGCTGTTTTTT. Translated, it gives CSVEFGATGELFF.

As DNA, the CDR3 is TGTGCCTGGAGTAAAGCGGGCACTGAAGCTTTCTTT. As protein: CAWSKAGTEAFF. The V and J genes are TRBV30 and TRBJ1-1; D is unclear. Germline CDR1 reads GTSNPN; CDR2 reads SVGIG (reference sequence). The V gene lost 2 bases and the J gene lost 4 bases, with 8 bases spanning the gap. The CDR3 is 12 residues long.

The rearrangement links TRBV10-3 to TRBJ2-7, with TRBD2 matching over 10 bases. Germline CDR1 ENHRY, CDR2 SYGVKD. This CDR3 contains 20 residues. Trimming cost V 6 bases and J 6 bases; bases outside gene matches: 26. The CDR3 here is CAIRGSWSTKILAGVGEQYF. Written as DNA, the CDR3 is TGTGCCATCAGGGGATCTTGGAGCACTAAAATCCTAGCGGGAGTAGGCGAGCAGTACTTC.

The chain couples TRBV11-2 to TRBJ2-2; 9 bases are shared with TRBD2. Trimming cost V 5 bases and J 7 bases; bases outside gene matches: 11. The CDR3 loop spans 16 amino acids. Germline CDR1 is SGHAT and CDR2 is FQNNGV. The CDR3 DNA reads TGTGCCAGCAGCCCCCTTGCGGGAGGGCTTGGCGGGGAGCTGTTTTTT. It encodes CASSPLAGGLGGELFF.

The CDR3 loop is CASSWDRGVEKLFF. In DNA, the CDR3 is TGTGCCAGCAGTTGGGACAGGGGAGTTGAAAAACTGTTTTTT. The chain couples TRBV28 to TRBJ1-4; 10 nucleotides agree with TRBD1. CDR3 size: 14 residues. Trimming cost V 4 bases and J 7 bases; bases outside gene matches: 3. Germline V lookup: CDR1 MDHEN, CDR2 SYDVKM.

This sequence joins TRBV19 and TRBJ1-1; weak D call: TRBD1 (5 bases). V was shortened by 3 bases and J by 1 base, with 9 bases between the two germline ends. Germline values: CDR1 LNHDA, CDR2 SQIVND (reference sequence). CDR3 length equals 14 residues. The CDR3 reads CASSINGGNTEAFF. CDR3 DNA: TGTGCCAGTAGTATTAATGGGGGGAACACTGAAGCTTTCTTT.

The V gene is TRBV18, the J gene TRBJ2-5, with D tentatively TRBD1 or TRBD2 (5 bases each). CDR3 length: 15 amino acids. The V end was cut by 3 bases, the J end by 4 bases, with 15 bases between. Germline CDR1 is KGHSH and CDR2 is LQKENI. Here the CDR3 reads CASSPLWGKGETQYF. CDR3 sequence (DNA): TGTGCCAGCTCACCTCTCTGGGGGAAGGGAGAGACCCAGTACTTC.

The CDR3 region is CASSLRFREHEQYF. The CDR3 coding sequence is TGTGCCAGCAGCTTGAGGTTCAGGGAACACGAGCAGTACTTC. The rearrangement joins TRBV5-8 to TRBJ2-7, with D possibly matching TRBD1 (5 bases). The CDR3 consists of 14 residues. Germline CDR1 is SGHTS and CDR2 is YDEGEE. V shed 1 base and J shed 5 bases, with 13 bases lying between them.

The V call is TRBV6-6, the J call TRBJ1-5; D gene uncertain. CDR1 MNHNY and CDR2 SVGAGI come from the germline V gene (reference sequence). The ends were cut back, 3 bases at V and 6 bases at J, with 12 bases in the middle. The CDR3 sequence is 14 residues long. CDR3 DNA: TGTGCCAGCAGTTATTCCTTGGGTGGTCAGCCCCAGCATTTT. The encoded protein is CASSYSLGGQPQHF.

This chain joins TRBV27 and TRBJ2-7; D might be TRBD1 (5 bases). Germline-derived CDR1 and CDR2 are MNHEY and SMNVEV (reference sequence). Trimming stripped 5 bases from V and 2 bases from J, with 7 bases between. The CDR3 is made up of 12 amino acids. This chain's CDR3 is CASSDSPYEQYF. In DNA form, the CDR3 reads TGTGCCAGCAGTGACAGCCCCTACGAGCAGTACTTC.

This clone was observed once. This sequence joins TRBV5-4 and TRBJ2-7, with 14 positions matching TRBD2. Per the germline V gene, CDR1 is SGHNT and CDR2 is YYREEE (reference sequence). The CDR3 covers 18 residues. The V and J ends lost 4 bases and 3 bases, in that order; junction bases with no gene match: 12. The CDR3 DNA sequence: TGTGCCAGCAGCCCGGGACTAGCGGGAGAGGCGGCTGGCTACGAGCAGTACTTC. Protein sequence: CASSPGLAGEAAGYEQYF.

The V gene is TRBV28, the J gene TRBJ1-1; tentatively, D is TRBD1 (6 bases). With 6 bases removed from V and 6 bases from J, the gap between germline ends came to 20 bases. Germline V gene sequence: CDR1 MDHEN, CDR2 SYDVKM. This CDR3 is built from 15 residues. The CDR3 loop reads CASRPAGGRYAEAFF. CDR3 DNA sequence: TGTGCCAGCAGACCCGCTGGGGGGCGGTACGCTGAAGCTTTCTTT.

The J gene is TRBJ2-3, the V gene TRBV6-1; 8 bases agree with TRBD2. This CDR3 has 17 residues. Trimming took 4 bases from V and 0 from J; bases not matched to a gene: 9. The germline CDR1 and CDR2 sequences are MNHNS and SASEGT. The CDR3 spells CASSVYRREESTDTQYF. The CDR3 nucleotides are TGTGCCAGCAGTGTATATCGGCGGGAGGAAAGCACAGATACGCAGTATTTT.

V and J are TRBV7-2 and TRBJ2-5; D is undetermined. The CDR3 is 14 residues long. V gave up 5 bases and J gave up 2 bases, with 12 bases separating them. The germline V gene encodes CDR1 SGHTA and CDR2 FQGNSA. The CDR3, as DNA: TGTGCCAGCAGCCCGCACCCAACGCAAGAGACCCAGTACTTC. This codes for CASSPHPTQETQYF.

The genes are TRBV28 and TRBJ2-7; 10 bases are shared with TRBD2. Trimming took 1 base from V and 3 from J; bases not matched to a gene: 3. This CDR3 comprises 15 residues. Germline lookup yields CDR1 MDHEN and CDR2 SYDVKM. CDR3 nucleotides: TGTGCCAGCAGTTTATCGTCTAGCGGGAGCTACGAGCAGTACTTC. It is translated as CASSLSSSGSYEQYF.

This chain uses TRBV7-9 with TRBJ2-7; D remains ambiguous. Germline CDR1 is SEHNR and CDR2 is FQNEAQ (reference sequence). The CDR3 totals 12 residues. With 2 bases removed from V and 9 bases from J, the gap between germline ends came to 11 bases. CDR3 DNA sequence: TGTGCCAGCAGCTTAACAGACCTAGGGCAGTACTTC. Its protein is CASSLTDLGQYF. The whole variable domain, filled in from reference TRBV7-9 and TRBJ2-7, reads DTGVSQNPRHKITKRGQNVTFRCDPISEHNRLYWYRQTLGQGPEFLTYFQNEAQLEKSRLLSDRFSAERPKGSFSTLEIQRTEQGDSAMYLCASSLTDLGQYFGPGTRLTVT.

V is TRBV9 and J is TRBJ2-7, with TRBD1 identical over 7 bases. The CDR3 covers 13 residues. Germline assignment: CDR1 SGDLS and CDR2 YYNGEE. V dropped 3 bases and J dropped 3; count of bases not matched to a gene: 3. The CDR3 protein is CASSAGTDYEQYF. CDR3 bases: TGTGCCAGCAGCGCCGGGACAGACTACGAGCAGTACTTC.

On this clone itself: Relative to the germline gene, one junction end is altered; a read error may explain this. This sequence joins TRBV29-1 and TRBJ2-7, with D possibly TRBD1 on 6 matching bases. This CDR3 is 12 amino acids long. Germline CDR1 is SQVTM and CDR2 is ANQGSEA. The CDR3, as DNA: TGCAGCGTGGAAGGACAGTCCTACGAGCAGTACTTC. This sequence encodes CSVEGQSYEQYF.

The rearrangement uses TRBV9 and TRBJ1-3, with 7 bases aligning to TRBD1. Germline V gene lookup returns CDR1 SGDLS and CDR2 YYNGEE. The V segment lost 4 bases and the J segment 0 bases; nucleotides outside the gene matches: 7. CDR3 length: 16 residues. The CDR3 here is CASSPRGQTSGNTIYF. For the CDR3, the DNA is TGTGCCAGCAGCCCCAGGGGACAGACCTCTGGAAACACCATATATTTT.

The chain uses TRBV29-1 and TRBJ2-1, with D perhaps TRBD2 (6 bases). Trimming shortened V by 3 bases and J by 8 bases, and 11 bases separated the two germline ends. The V gene's germline CDR1 is SQVTM and CDR2 ANQGSEA. This CDR3 is 12 amino acids long. The CDR3 here is CSVDGSLDEQFF. CDR3 coding DNA: TGCAGCGTTGACGGGAGCTTAGATGAGCAGTTCTTC.